This T cell receptor (beta chain) was sequenced for a study of cytotoxic CD8 clonotypes in ibrutinib-treated CLL. TCRdb's copy holds only in-frame clones and misses some; the assay was immunoSEQ multiplex PCR. This table holds approximately 280,000 clones, 76% found once. A remark on this clone: Antigen: not known.

General study findings and limits: Elevated clonality accompanied ibrutinib response, with a return toward baseline values at progression.

The V end was cut by 2 bases, the J end by 4 bases, with 6 bases between. The germline V gene has CDR1 DFQATT and CDR2 SNEGSKA (reference sequence). The CDR3 is made up of 11 amino acids. This clonotype was sampled from a human donor with chronic lymphocytic leukemia. The specimen was PBMCs, collected at disease progression, from a patient treated with ibrutinib. This chain connects TRBV20-1 to TRBJ2-7, with D uncertain. The CDR3 here is CSARRQYEQYF. CDR3 nucleotides: TGCAGTGCTAGACGCCAGTACGAGCAGTACTTC.